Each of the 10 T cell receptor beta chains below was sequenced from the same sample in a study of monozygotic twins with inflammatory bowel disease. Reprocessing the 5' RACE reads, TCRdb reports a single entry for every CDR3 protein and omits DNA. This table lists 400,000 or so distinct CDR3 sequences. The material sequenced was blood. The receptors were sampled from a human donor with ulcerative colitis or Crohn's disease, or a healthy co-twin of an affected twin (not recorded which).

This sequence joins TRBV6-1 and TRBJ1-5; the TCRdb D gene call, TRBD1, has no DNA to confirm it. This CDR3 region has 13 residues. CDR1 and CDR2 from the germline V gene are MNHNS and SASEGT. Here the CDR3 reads CASSDPGAQPQHF.

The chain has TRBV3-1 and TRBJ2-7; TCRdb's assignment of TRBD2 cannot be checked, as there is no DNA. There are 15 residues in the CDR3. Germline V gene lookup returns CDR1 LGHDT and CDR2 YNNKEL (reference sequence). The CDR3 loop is CASSPRTSGAYEQYF.

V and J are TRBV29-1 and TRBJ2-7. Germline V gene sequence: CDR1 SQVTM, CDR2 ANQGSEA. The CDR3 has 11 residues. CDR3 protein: CSAERGYEQYF.

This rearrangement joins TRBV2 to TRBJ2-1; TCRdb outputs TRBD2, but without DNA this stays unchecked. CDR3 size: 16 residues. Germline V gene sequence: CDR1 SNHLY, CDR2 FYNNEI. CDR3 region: CASSSFYSGDFYEQFF.

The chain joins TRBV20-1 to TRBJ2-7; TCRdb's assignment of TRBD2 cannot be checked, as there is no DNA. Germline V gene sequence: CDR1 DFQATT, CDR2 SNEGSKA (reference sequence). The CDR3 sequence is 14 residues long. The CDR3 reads CSARKGVGPYEQYF.

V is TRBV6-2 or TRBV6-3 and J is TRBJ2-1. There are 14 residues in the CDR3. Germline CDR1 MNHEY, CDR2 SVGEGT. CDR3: CASSWGGSYNEQFF.

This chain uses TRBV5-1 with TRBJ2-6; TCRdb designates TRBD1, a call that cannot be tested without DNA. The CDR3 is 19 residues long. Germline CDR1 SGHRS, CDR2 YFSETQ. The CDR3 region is CASSLMAGPSISGANVLTF.

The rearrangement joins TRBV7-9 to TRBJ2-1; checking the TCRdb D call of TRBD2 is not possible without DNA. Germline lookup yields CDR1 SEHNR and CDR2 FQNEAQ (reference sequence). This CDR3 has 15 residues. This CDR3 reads CASSLAGLAGGKQFF.

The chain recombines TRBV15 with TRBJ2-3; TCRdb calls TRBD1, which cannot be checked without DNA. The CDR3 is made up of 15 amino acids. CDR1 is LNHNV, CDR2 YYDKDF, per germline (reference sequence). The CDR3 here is CATSRDADSPDTQYF.

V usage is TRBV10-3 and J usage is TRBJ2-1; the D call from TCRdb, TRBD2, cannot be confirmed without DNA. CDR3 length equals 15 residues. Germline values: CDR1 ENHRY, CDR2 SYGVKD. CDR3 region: CAISIGLELVGEQFF.